This entry features one T cell receptor beta chain sequence. The germline CDR1 and CDR2 sequences are MDHEN and SYDVKM. The CDR3 length is 14 residues. Per the original methods: Estimation of nucleated cell counts relied on the amplification of reference gene primers. Method: immunoSEQ multiplex PCR; TCRdb's copy keeps in-frame clones and lacks some. V and J calls and clone size are given by that table; D and trimming were obtained from the DNA. Counted here are 160,000 or so clones, roughly four fifths occurring once; the ten biggest clones make up approximately 19%. The data are from a study of blood T cell repertoires in COVID-19. For the study at large: Some COVID-19 samples were acute and others convalescent; all came from the United States, Italy and Spain. The cDNA or gDNA used as material had been derived from T cells, B-cell-depleted T cells, or PBMCs.

The sequenced sample was peripheral blood. This rearrangement joins TRBV28 to TRBJ1-2; 12 bases are a match to TRBD1. The receptor was isolated from an elderly woman with acute or convalescent COVID-19. CDR3 bases: TGTCGAACTGGGGACAGGGGGCGGGACTATGGCTACACCTTC. Its translation: CRTGDRGRDYGYTF.